One T cell receptor beta chain is described in this entry. The data are from a study of blood T cell repertoires in COVID-19. Study-wide background: Sources were T cells, B-cell-depleted T cells, or PBMCs; the material itself was cDNA or gDNA.

Original analysis: By means of reference gene primer amplification, nucleated cell counts were estimated. Repertoires were generated with immunoSEQ multiplex PCR, while TCRdb's copy carries only in-frame clones and drops some. V, J and clone size reflect that table, while D and trimming were determined from the DNA. The sample lists some 330,000 clones; 70% to 90% were seen once. The CDR3 has 13 amino acids. Per the germline V gene, CDR1 is SGHTA and CDR2 is FQGNSA. V shed 5 bases, J shed 9 bases, and the junction held 6 bases outside the gene matches. Clinical history reported by participants formed the basis on which cohorts were assigned. Two consecutive negative NP/OP PCR tests, clearance, or resolved symptoms defined Cohort 3 recovery.

J is TRBJ1-1 and V is TRBV7-2, with 10 positions matching TRBD1. The sequence was collected from a man younger than 40 who had recovered from COVID-19. Sequencing used PBMCs or T cells enriched from blood (not recorded which). The CDR3 region has the DNA TGTGCCAGCAGCCCGGACAGGGGGTCTAAAGCTTTCTTT. Amino acids: CASSPDRGSKAFF.